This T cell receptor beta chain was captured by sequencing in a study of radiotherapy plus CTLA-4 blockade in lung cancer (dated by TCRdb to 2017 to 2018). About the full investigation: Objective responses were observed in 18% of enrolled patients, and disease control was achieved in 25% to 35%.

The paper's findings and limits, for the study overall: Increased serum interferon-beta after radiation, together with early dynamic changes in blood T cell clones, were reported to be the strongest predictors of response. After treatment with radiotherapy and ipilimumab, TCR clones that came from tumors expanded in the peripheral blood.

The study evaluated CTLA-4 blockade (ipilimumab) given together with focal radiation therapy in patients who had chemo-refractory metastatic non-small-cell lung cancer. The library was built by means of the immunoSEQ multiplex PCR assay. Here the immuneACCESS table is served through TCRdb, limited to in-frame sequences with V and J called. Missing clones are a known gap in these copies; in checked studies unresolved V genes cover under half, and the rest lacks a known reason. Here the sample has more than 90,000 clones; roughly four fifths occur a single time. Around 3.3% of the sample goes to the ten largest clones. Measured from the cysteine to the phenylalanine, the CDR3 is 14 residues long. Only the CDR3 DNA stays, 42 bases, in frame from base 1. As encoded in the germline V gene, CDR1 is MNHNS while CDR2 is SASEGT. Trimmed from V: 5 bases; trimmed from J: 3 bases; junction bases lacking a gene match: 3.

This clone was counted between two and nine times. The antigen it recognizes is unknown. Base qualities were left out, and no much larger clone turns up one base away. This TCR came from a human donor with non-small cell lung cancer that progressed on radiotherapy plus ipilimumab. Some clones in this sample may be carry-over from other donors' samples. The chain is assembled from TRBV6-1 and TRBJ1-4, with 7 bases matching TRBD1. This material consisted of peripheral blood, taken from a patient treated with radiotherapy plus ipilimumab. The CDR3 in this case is CASSSQGANEKLFF. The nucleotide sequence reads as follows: TGTGCCAGCAGTTCTCAGGGGGCTAATGAAAAACTGTTTTTT.